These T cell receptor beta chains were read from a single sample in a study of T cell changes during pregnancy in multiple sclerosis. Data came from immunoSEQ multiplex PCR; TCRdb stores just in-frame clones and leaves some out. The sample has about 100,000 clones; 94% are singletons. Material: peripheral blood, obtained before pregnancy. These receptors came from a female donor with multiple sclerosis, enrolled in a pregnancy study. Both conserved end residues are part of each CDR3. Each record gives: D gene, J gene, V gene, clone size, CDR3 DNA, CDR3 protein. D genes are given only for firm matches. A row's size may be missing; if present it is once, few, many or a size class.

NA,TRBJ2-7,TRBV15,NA,TGTGCCACCAGCTCCAACCCAGGTTCTACGTACGAGCAGTACTTC,CATSSNPGSTYEQYF
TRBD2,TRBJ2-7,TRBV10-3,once,TGTGCCACCCTGGAGAGCGGGAGGCTTTCCTACGAGCAGTACTTC,CATLESGRLSYEQYF
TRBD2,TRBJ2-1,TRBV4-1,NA,TGCGCCAGCAGCCAGAGCGGGAGCTCCTACAATGAGCAGTTCTTC,CASSQSGSSYNEQFF
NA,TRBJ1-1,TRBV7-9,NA,TGTGCCAGCAGCTTAGGGGGCCGGGTTAGGACTGAAGCTTTCTTT,CASSLGGRVRTEAFF
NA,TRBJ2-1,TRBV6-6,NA,TGTGCCAGCAGTTACAGGGGGTACAACAATGAGCAGTTCTTC,CASSYRGYNNEQFF
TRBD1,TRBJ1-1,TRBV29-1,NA,TGCAGCGTTGGATTGTCAGGGGGCTTTAACACTGAAGCTTTCTTT,CSVGLSGGFNTEAFF
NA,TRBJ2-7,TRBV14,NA,TGTGCCAGCAGCCAAGACCTGTACTACGAGCAGTACTTC,CASSQDLYYEQYF
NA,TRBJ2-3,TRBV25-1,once,TGTGCCAGCAGCCTCACAGATACGCAGTATTTT,CASSLTDTQYF
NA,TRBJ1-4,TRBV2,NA,TGTGCCAGCAGGTGGGGGGCAACTAATGAAAAACTGTTTTTT,CASRWGATNEKLFF
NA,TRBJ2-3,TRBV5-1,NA,TGCGCCAGCAGCCCGGAGGTAGGGCATACGCAGTATTTT,CASSPEVGHTQYF
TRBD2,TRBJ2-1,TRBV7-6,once,TGTGCCAGCAGCTCCAGACTAGCATCCAGCAATGAGCAGTTCTTC,CASSSRLASSNEQFF
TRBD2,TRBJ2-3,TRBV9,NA,TGTGCCAGCAGCGCGGGGGGGGCCTCAGATACGCAGTATTTT,CASSAGGASDTQYF
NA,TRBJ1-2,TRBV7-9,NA,TGTGCCAGCAGCCGGACAGAGTTATATGGCTACACCTTC,CASSRTELYGYTF
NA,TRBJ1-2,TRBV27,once,TGTGCCAGCAGCGACAGGTTTCCCTATGGCTACACCTTC,CASSDRFPYGYTF
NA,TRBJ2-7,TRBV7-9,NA,TGTGCCAGCAGCTTAGACCCGGCAGGGTCCTACGAGCAGTACTTC,CASSLDPAGSYEQYF
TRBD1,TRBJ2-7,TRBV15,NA,TGTGCCACCAGCATTCCAGGGGGCGGTTTCTACGAGCAGTACTTC,CATSIPGGGFYEQYF
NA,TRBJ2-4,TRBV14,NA,TGTGCCAGCAGCCAAGAACTAGCCAAAAACATTCAGTACTTC,CASSQELAKNIQYF
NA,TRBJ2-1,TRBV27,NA,TGTGCCAGCAGTCCTGCGGATGGGGGAGGACGCCCGTCCTACAATGAGCAGTTCTTC,CASSPADGGGRPSYNEQFF
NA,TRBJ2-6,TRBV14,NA,TGTGCCAGCAGCCCTATGGAGGGGAGGATCTCTGGGGCCAACGTCCTGACTTTC,CASSPMEGRISGANVLTF
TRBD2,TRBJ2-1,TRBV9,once,TGTGCCAGCGCCCCCGGGGGAGGGAATGAGCAGTTCTTC,CASAPGGGNEQFF
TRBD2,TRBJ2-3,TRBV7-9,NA,TGTGCCAGCAGCTCGGGGCCCGGACTAGCGGGCCCCACAGATACGCAGTATTTT,CASSSGPGLAGPTDTQYF
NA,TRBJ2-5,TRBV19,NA,TGTGCCAGTAGTATGGGGGGTCCCTTCCGAGAGACCCAGTACTTC,CASSMGGPFRETQYF
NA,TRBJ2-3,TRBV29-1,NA,TGCAGCGTTGAAGGACGCCCTAGCGAACGCACAGATACGCAGTATTTT,CSVEGRPSERTDTQYF
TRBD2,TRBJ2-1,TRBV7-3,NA,TGTGCCAGCAGCTTAGCTGCTAGCGGGTACAATGAGCAGTTCTTC,CASSLAASGYNEQFF